This T cell receptor beta chain was sequenced for a study of molecular identifiers for immune sequencing clone quantification. This CDR3 comprises 14 residues. J was trimmed by 2 bases and V by 3 bases; bases with no gene match: 0. The V gene's germline CDR1 is LGHNA and CDR2 YSLEER. TCRdb ran MiXCR on the PCR reads and lists one entry per CDR3 protein. This table has under 650,000 distinct CDR3 sequences, 15% to 20% appearing once. This clonotype was observed at least ten times. The gene calls are TRBV4-3 and TRBJ1-3, with TRBD1 identical over 8 bases. Sequenced sample: naive CD8+ T cells from blood, with Jurkat cell RNA spiked in. Documented subset: FACS-sorted CD8+CD4-CCR7+CD45RA+ naive T cells. This sequence was found in a human donor in good health. Some libraries in this study had Jurkat cell RNA spiked in. CDR3 nucleotides: TGCGCCAGCAGCCAGGACAGGGCTGGAAACACCATATATTTT. It is translated as CASSQDRAGNTIYF.